These 18 T cell receptor beta chains originate from one sample sequenced in a study of cytomegalovirus exposure and HLA in healthy donors. PCR employed 60 Vbeta and 13 Jbeta primers. Clones were sequenced by immunoSEQ multiplex PCR, and TCRdb holds only the in-frame ones, with some missing. The sample includes about 180,000 clones, approximately 78% of them seen just once. The sample taken for sequencing was PBMCs. All receptors come from a human donor in good health.

The CDR3 nucleotides are TGTGCCAGCAGCCGCGGACTAGCGGGGGGAACAGATACGCAGTATTTT. The encoded protein is CASSRGLAGGTDTQYF. This chain links TRBV2 with TRBJ2-3; TRBD2 agrees at 14 bases. CDR1 is SNHLY, CDR2 FYNNEI, per germline. The CDR3 is 16 amino acids. With V trimmed by 6 bases and J by 3 bases, 5 bases remained unmatched.

With respect to this clone: Within the sample, other DNA sequences also encode this same CDR3. The chain uses TRBV27 and TRBJ1-1; 10 bases agree with TRBD1. J lost 2 bases, V lost 2 bases, and 2 bases had no gene match. Germline values: CDR1 MNHEY, CDR2 SMNVEV (reference sequence). This CDR3 region has 15 residues. DNA for the CDR3: TGTGCCAGCAGTTTAGGGACAGGGGCTAACACTGAAGCTTTCTTT. It is translated as CASSLGTGANTEAFF.

This chain joins TRBV5-1 and TRBJ2-7; 7 nucleotides agree with TRBD1. CDR1 and CDR2 from the germline V gene are SGHRS and YFSETQ. The CDR3 runs 17 residues. Trimming at V came to 0 bases and at J to 1 base, leaving 10 bases not matched to a gene. CDR3 sequence: CASSLGPGQISSYEQYF. As DNA, the CDR3 is TGCGCCAGCAGCTTGGGCCCGGGACAGATTTCTTCCTACGAGCAGTACTTC.

The V gene is TRBV27, the J gene TRBJ2-3, with 9 positions matching TRBD1. V dropped 6 bases and J dropped 5; count of bases not matched to a gene: 9. CDR1 is MNHEY and CDR2 is SMNVEV in the germline V gene (reference sequence). The CDR3 totals 15 residues. The CDR3 here is CASSLPTGGRDTQYF. The DNA for the CDR3 is TGTGCCAGCAGCCTGCCGACAGGGGGTAGAGATACGCAGTATTTT.

This clone was recorded only once. DNA for the CDR3: TGTGCCAGCAGCACGGACAGGGCTGGTGAAGCTTTCTTT. Translated: CASSTDRAGEAFF. V usage is TRBV13 and J usage is TRBJ1-1; 8 positions agree with TRBD1. The CDR3 consists of 13 residues. Germline V gene data show CDR1 as PRHDT and CDR2 as FYEKMQ (reference sequence). The ends lost 5 bases at V and 7 bases at J; junction bases unmatched: 6.

The chain couples TRBV30 to TRBJ2-5, with 8 bases fitting TRBD1. The CDR3 has 14 residues. Trimming cost V 3 bases and J 1 base; bases outside gene matches: 4. Germline V gene sequence: CDR1 GTSNPN, CDR2 SVGIG (reference sequence). The CDR3 loop is CAWRAGGGQETQYF. The DNA of the CDR3 is TGTGCCTGGAGAGCAGGGGGCGGCCAAGAGACCCAGTACTTC.

This chain joins TRBV5-4 and TRBJ1-2; no clear D. The germline V and J ends were trimmed by 5 bases and 4 bases, with 15 bases remaining between them. This CDR3 has 14 amino acids. The germline CDR1 and CDR2 sequences are SGHNT and YYREEE (reference sequence). The CDR3 sequence is CASRFDTTLYGYTF. As DNA, the CDR3 is TGTGCCAGCAGATTTGATACTACTCTCTATGGCTACACCTTC.

Remarks on this clone: Other DNA sequences in this specimen translate into the identical CDR3. V is TRBV19 and J is TRBJ1-5, with 9 positions matching TRBD1. The CDR3 is 14 residues long. J lost 9 bases, V lost 5 bases, and 8 bases had no gene match. Germline lookup yields CDR1 LNHDA and CDR2 SQIVND (reference sequence). Here the CDR3 DNA reads TGTGCCAGTAGTCTAGTTACAGGGGGCGCGCCCCAGCATTTT. This codes for CASSLVTGGAPQHF.

The V gene is TRBV6-5, the J gene TRBJ2-7; TRBD2 matches 10 bases. This CDR3 has 15 residues. Germline V gene lookup returns CDR1 MNHEY and CDR2 SVGAGI. The trim removed 6 bases at V and 3 bases at J, leaving 8 bases unmatched. The chain's CDR3 is CASSSMLAGVYEQYF. CDR3 nucleotide sequence: TGTGCCAGCAGCTCGATGCTAGCGGGGGTCTACGAGCAGTACTTC.

The chain links TRBV4-1 to TRBJ2-3, with D maybe TRBD1 (6 bases). The CDR3 length is 15 residues. The ends were cut back, 3 bases at V and 2 bases at J, with 12 bases in the middle. The V gene's germline CDR1 is MGHRA and CDR2 YSYEKL. CDR3 coding DNA: TGCGCCAGCAGCCAGGCTACAGGGTTCACAGATACGCAGTATTTT. This translates into CASSQATGFTDTQYF.

The chain joins TRBV10-1 to TRBJ2-7; tentatively, D is TRBD1 (6 bases). Trimming pared 6 bases from V and 3 bases from J, leaving 12 bases between. CDR1 WNHNN and CDR2 SYGVQD come from the germline V gene (reference sequence). The CDR3 is 13 residues long. CDR3 nucleotides: TGCGCCAGCAGGGCCGACAGGAACTACGAGCAGTACTTC. Translating it yields CASRADRNYEQYF.

The rearrangement links TRBV6-5 to TRBJ2-2; no firm D call. This CDR3 comprises 15 residues. The germline V gene encodes CDR1 MNHEY and CDR2 SVGAGI. V was trimmed by 6 bases and J by 0 bases, leaving 11 bases between them. The CDR3 region has the DNA TGTGCCAGCAGACAGACCGGATCGAACACCGGGGAGCTGTTTTTT. This sequence encodes CASRQTGSNTGELFF.

The chain uses TRBV29-1 and TRBJ2-5, with a tentative D call TRBD2 (6 bases). V was cut by 6 bases and J by 5 bases, with 19 bases left in between. Germline V gives CDR1 SQVTM, CDR2 ANQGSEA. The CDR3 consists of 14 residues. The CDR3 sequence: CSVGPGGGVETQYF. CDR3 nucleotide sequence: TGCAGCGTGGGCCCCGGTGGAGGGGTGGAGACCCAGTACTTC. The full variable domain, in which reference TRBV29-1 and TRBJ2-5 provide the parts outside the CDR3, is SAVISQKPSRDICQRGTSLTIQCQVDSQVTMMFWYRQQPGQSLTLIATANQGSEATYESGFVIDKFPISRPNLTFSTLTVSNMSPEDSSIYLCSVGPGGGVETQYFGPGTRLLVL.

This rearrangement joins TRBV7-8 to TRBJ1-6; no definite D call. CDR1 is SGHVS and CDR2 is FQNEAQ in the germline V gene. The CDR3 has 15 amino acids. Between the trimmed V and J ends, which lost 7 bases and 4 bases, there was a span of 14 bases. CDR3 sequence reads: CASTDIEKYNSPLHF. The CDR3 region has the DNA TGTGCCAGCACAGACATCGAGAAATATAATTCACCCCTCCACTTT. The whole variable domain, remainder taken from reference TRBV7-8 and TRBJ1-6, is GAGVSQSPRYKVAKRGQDVALRCDPISGHVSLFWYQQALGQGPEFLTYFQNEAQLDKSGLPSDRFFAERPEGSVSTLKIQRTQQEDSAVYLCASTDIEKYNSPLHFGNGTRLTVT.

The chain has TRBV5-1 and TRBJ1-4, with D possibly TRBD1 on 5 matching bases. Trimming removed 4 bases from V and 0 bases from J, with 16 bases in between. This CDR3 has 17 residues. Germline values: CDR1 SGHRS, CDR2 YFSETQ. CDR3 DNA: TGCGCCAGCAGCGTGACAGTTCTGCGTCCAACTAATGAAAAACTGTTTTTT. Its translation: CASSVTVLRPTNEKLFF.

The chain joins TRBV5-1 to TRBJ2-7; the match to TRBD1 covers 10 bases. V shed 8 bases and J 6 bases; nucleotides not matched to a gene: 8. CDR1 and CDR2 (germline): SGHRS, YFSETQ. The CDR3 totals 13 residues. In nucleotides, the CDR3 is TGCGCCAGACCTCGGGACAGGGGCGTCGAGCAGTACTTC. Residues: CARPRDRGVEQYF.

The CDR3 sequence is CASSYSGTGGYEQYF. The CDR3 DNA reads TGTGCCAGCAGCTACTCCGGGACAGGGGGCTACGAGCAGTACTTC. The chain is built from TRBV7-9 and TRBJ2-7; 11 bases fit TRBD1. CDR1 and CDR2 from the germline V gene are SEHNR and FQNEAQ (reference sequence). V trimming: 4 bases; J trimming: 3 bases; junction bases outside the gene matches: 5. The CDR3 spans 15 residues.

The chain combines TRBV7-9 with TRBJ2-1; a possible D gene is TRBD2 (5 bases). CDR3 length: 14 amino acids. V lost 6 bases to trimming and J lost 6 bases, with 15 bases between them. Germline loops: CDR1 SEHNR, CDR2 FQNEAQ (reference sequence). CDR3 protein: CASRNLFRGNEQFF. The CDR3 DNA reads TGTGCCAGCAGGAATCTATTCCGGGGCAATGAGCAGTTCTTC.